The T cell receptor (beta chain) under discussion was sequenced for a study of long-term antiretroviral therapy in people with HIV. Treatment of all HIV participants took place in the United States. Of note for this clone: Its cognate antigen is unknown.

Version v3.0 of the immunoSEQ assay was performed at survey level. Sequencing had a target that covered 40,000-50,000 T-cell genomes per sample. This table comes from immunoSEQ multiplex PCR, and its TCRdb copy is limited to in-frame clones, with some not included. Of more than 10,000 clones detected, approximately 90% appear once; the ten largest clones hold roughly a fifth. CDR3 length: 12 amino acids. Deletions cut 7 bases from V and 8 bases from J, with 14 bases between. Looked up from germline, CDR1 is MNHEY and CDR2 is SVGAGI. Findings of the study overall: An increase in diversity followed ART, yet levels stayed below transplant donor controls. Sampling of blood ran from the mid-2000s to the late 2010s, and older ART regimens were possibly in use.

The sample here was unsorted PBMCs, taken 2.1 years after starting antiretroviral therapy. The TCR originated in a woman between 35 and 50 years old with HIV. V usage is TRBV6-5 and J usage is TRBJ1-2; D gene ambiguous. CDR3 loop: CASKGLGGGYTF. Written as DNA, the CDR3 is TGTGCCAGCAAGGGTCTTGGTGGCGGCTACACCTTC.